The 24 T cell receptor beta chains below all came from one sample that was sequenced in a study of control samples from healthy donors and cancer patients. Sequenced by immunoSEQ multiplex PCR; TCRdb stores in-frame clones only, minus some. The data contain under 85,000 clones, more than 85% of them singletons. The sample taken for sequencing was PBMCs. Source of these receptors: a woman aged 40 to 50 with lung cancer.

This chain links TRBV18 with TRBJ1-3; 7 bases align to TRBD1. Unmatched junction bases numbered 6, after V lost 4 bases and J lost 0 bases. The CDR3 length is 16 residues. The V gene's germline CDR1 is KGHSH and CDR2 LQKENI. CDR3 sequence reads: CASSLADRVSGNTIYF. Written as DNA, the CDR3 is TGTGCCAGCTCACTAGCCGACAGGGTCTCTGGAAACACCATATATTTT.

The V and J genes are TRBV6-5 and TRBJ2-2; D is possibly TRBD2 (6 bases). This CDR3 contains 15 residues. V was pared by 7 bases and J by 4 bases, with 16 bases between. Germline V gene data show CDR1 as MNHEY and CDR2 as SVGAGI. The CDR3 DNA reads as TGTGCCAGCACCTCAGGAGGGGCAGGCACCGGGGAGCTGTTTTTT. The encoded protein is CASTSGGAGTGELFF.

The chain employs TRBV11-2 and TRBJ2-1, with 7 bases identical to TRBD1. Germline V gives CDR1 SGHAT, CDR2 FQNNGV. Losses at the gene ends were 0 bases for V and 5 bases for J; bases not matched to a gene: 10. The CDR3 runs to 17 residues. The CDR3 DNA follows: TGTGCCAGCAGCTTAGATCTCTCGACAGGGAAGAACAATGAGCAGTTCTTC. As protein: CASSLDLSTGKNNEQFF.

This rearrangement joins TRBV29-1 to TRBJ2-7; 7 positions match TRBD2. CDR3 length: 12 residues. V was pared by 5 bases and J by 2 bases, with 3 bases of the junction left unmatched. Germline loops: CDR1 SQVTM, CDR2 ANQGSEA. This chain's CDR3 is CSVLAGAYEQYF. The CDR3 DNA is TGCAGCGTTCTGGCGGGGGCCTACGAGCAGTACTTC.

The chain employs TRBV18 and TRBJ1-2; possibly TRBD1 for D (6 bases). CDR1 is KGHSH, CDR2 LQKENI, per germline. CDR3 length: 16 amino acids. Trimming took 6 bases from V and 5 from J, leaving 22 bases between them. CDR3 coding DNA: TGTGCCAGCTCCCAGCCCGGGACAACTTCGGTTTATGGCTACACCTTC. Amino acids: CASSQPGTTSVYGYTF. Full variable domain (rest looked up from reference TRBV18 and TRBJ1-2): NAGVMQNPRHLVRRRGQEARLRCSPMKGHSHVYWYRQLPEEGLKFMVYLQKENIIDESGMPKERFSAEFPKEGPSILRIQQVVRGDSAAYFCASSQPGTTSVYGYTFGSGTRLTVV.

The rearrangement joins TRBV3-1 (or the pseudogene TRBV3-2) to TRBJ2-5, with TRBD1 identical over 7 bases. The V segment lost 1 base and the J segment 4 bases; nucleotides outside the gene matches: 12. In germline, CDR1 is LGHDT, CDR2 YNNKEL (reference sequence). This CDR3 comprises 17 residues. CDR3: CASSQGDRVNSRETQYF. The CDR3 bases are TGTGCCAGCAGCCAAGGAGACAGGGTCAATTCGCGAGAGACCCAGTACTTC.

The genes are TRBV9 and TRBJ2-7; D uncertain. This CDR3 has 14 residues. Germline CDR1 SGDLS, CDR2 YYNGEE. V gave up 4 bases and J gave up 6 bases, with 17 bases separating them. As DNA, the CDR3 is TGTGCCAGCAGCCCCAAGTTTCTCCCTCTCGAGCAGTACTTC. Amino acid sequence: CASSPKFLPLEQYF. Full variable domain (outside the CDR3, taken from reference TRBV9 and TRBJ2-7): DSGVTQTPKHLITATGQRVTLRCSPRSGDLSVYWYQQSLDQGLQFLIQYYNGEERAKGNILERFSAQQFPDLHSELNLSSLELGDSALYFCASSPKFLPLEQYFGPGTRLTVT.

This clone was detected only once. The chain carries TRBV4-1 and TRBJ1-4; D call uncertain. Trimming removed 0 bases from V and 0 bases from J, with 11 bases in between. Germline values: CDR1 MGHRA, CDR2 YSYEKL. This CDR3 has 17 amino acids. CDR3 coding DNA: TGCGCCAGCAGCCAAGATGTGCGGGTTGCAACTAATGAAAAACTGTTTTTT. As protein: CASSQDVRVATNEKLFF.

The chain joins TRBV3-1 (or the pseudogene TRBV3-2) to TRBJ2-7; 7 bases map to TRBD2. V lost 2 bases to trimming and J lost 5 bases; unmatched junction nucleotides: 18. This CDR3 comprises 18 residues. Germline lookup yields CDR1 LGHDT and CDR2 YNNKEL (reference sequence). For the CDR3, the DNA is TGTGCCAGCAGCCAAACGGGGGGACGGGGGGTCCCTTCCAACGAGCAGTACTTC. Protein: CASSQTGGRGVPSNEQYF.

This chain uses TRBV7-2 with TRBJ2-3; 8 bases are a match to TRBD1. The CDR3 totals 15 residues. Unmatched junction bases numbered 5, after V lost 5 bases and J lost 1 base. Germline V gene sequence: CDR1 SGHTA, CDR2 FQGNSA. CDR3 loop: CASSPRGLRTDTQYF. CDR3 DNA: TGTGCCAGCAGCCCCAGGGGGCTCCGCACAGATACGCAGTATTTT.

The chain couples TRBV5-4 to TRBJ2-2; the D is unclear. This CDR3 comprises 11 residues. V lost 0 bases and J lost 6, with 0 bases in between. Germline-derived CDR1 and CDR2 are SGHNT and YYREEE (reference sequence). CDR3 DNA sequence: TGTGCCAGCAGCTTGGCCGGGGAGCTGTTTTTT. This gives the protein CASSLAGELFF.

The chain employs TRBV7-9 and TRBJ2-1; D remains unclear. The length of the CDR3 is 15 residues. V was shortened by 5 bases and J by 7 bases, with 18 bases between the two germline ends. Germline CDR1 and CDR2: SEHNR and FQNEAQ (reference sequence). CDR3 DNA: TGTGCCAGCAGCAGGGTGGACGAGCTGAGTAATGAGCAGTTCTTC. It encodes CASSRVDELSNEQFF.

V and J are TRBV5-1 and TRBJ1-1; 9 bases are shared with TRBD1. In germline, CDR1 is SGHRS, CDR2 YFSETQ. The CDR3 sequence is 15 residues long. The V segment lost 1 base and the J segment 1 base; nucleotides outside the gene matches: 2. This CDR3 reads CASSLSTGGNTEAFF. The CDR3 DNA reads TGCGCCAGCAGCTTGTCGACAGGGGGGAACACTGAAGCTTTCTTT.

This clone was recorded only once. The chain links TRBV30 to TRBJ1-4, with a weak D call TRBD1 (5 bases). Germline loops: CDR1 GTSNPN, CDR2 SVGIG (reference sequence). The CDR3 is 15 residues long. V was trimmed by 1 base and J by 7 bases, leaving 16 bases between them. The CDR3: CAWSGGGSLGEKLFF. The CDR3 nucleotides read TGTGCCTGGAGTGGGGGGGGGTCCTTGGGTGAAAAACTGTTTTTT.

CDR3 nucleotide sequence: TGCGCCAGCAGCCAAGATAACGCGTTTGAAAGAAACACCATATATTTT. It codes for CASSQDNAFERNTIYF. The genes are TRBV4-1 and TRBJ1-3; the D is unclear. V was cut by 0 bases and J by 5 bases, with 14 bases left in between. CDR1 and CDR2 (germline): MGHRA, YSYEKL. The CDR3 contains 16 residues.

CDR3 nucleotide sequence: TGTGCCAGCGGGGTTAAAGGGCCACTCGATCACTACGAGCAGTACTTC. The encoded protein is CASGVKGPLDHYEQYF. This chain uses TRBV5-6 with TRBJ2-7; D is unresolved. Trimming took off 7 bases at V and 3 bases at J, with 23 bases between the two ends. Germline V lookup: CDR1 SGHDT, CDR2 YYEEEE. The CDR3 runs to 16 residues.

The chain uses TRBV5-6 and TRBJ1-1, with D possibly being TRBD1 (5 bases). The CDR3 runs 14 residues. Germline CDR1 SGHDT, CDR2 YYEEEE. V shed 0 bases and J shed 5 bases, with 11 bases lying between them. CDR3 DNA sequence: TGTGCCAGCAGCTTGGGACCTCGGGGGACTGAAGCTTTCTTT. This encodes CASSLGPRGTEAFF.

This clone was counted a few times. The CDR3: CASSYEGGSGTEAFF. The CDR3 DNA sequence: TGTGCCAGCAGTTACGAGGGAGGATCTGGCACTGAAGCTTTCTTT. This sequence joins TRBV6-6 and TRBJ1-1; D gene uncertain. Germline V gene lookup returns CDR1 MNHNY and CDR2 SVGAGI (reference sequence). This CDR3 spans 15 amino acids. Deletions cut 2 bases from V and 4 bases from J, with 14 bases between.

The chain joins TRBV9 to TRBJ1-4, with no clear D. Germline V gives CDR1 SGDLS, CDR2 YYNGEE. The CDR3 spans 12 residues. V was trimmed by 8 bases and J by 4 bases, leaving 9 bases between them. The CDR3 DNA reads TGTGCCAGTTCACGGGATAATGAAAAACTGTTTTTT. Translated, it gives CASSRDNEKLFF. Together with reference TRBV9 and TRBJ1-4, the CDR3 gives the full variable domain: DSGVTQTPKHLITATGQRVTLRCSPRSGDLSVYWYQQSLDQGLQFLIQYYNGEERAKGNILERFSAQQFPDLHSELNLSSLELGDSALYFCASSRDNEKLFFGSGTQLSVL.

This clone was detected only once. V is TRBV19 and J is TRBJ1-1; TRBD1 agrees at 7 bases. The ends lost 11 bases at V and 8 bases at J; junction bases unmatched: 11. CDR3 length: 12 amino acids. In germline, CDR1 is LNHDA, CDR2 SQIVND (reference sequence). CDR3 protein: CAVTGDREEAFF. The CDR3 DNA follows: TGTGCCGTAACGGGGGACAGAGAGGAAGCTTTCTTT.

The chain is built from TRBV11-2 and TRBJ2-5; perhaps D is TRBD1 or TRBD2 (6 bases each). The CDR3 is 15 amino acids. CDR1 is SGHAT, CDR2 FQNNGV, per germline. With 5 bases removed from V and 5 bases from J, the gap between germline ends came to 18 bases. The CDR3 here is CASSPKGGYWETQYF. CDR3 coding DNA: TGTGCCAGCAGCCCGAAGGGGGGATACTGGGAGACCCAGTACTTC.

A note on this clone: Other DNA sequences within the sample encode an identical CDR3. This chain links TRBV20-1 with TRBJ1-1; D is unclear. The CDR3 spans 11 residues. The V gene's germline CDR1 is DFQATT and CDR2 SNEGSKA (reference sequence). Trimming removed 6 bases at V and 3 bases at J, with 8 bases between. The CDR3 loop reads CSASLDTEAFF. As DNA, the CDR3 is TGCAGTGCATCATTGGACACTGAAGCTTTCTTT.

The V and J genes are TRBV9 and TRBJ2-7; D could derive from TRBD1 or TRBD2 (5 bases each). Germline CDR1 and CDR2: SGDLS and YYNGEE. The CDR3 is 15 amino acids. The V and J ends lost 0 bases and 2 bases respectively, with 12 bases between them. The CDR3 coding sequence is TGTGCCAGCAGCGTAGGAGGGGCCCCTCCCTACGAGCAGTACTTC. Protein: CASSVGGAPPYEQYF.

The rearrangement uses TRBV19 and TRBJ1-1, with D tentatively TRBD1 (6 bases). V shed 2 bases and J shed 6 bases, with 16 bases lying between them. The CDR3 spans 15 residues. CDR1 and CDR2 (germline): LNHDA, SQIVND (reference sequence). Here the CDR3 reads CASSISSGVVAEAFF. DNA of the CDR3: TGTGCCAGTAGTATATCGTCAGGGGTTGTCGCTGAAGCTTTCTTT.